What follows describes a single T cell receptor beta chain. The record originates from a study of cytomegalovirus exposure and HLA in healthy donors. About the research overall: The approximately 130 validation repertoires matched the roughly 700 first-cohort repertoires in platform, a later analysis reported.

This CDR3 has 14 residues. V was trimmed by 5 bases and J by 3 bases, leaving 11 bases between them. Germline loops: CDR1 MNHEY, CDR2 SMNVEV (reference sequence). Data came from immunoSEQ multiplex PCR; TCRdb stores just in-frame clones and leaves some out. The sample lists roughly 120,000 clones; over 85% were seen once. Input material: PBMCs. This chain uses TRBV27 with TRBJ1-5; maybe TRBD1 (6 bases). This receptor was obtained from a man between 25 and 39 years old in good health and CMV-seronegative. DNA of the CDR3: TGTGCCAGCAGTCTAACAGGGACCAATCAGCCCCAGCATTTT. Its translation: CASSLTGTNQPQHF.